Presented here are 26 T cell receptor beta chains from one specimen sequenced in a study of T cells in Graves' hyperthyroidism and ophthalmopathy. TCR beta CDR3 region amplification was performed from RNA transcripts. During a first-round RT-PCR of the TCR CDR3, the HTBI primer set was used. Using its own MiXCR run on the multiplex PCR reads, TCRdb lists one record per CDR3 protein. The sample lists approximately 600,000 distinct CDR3 sequences, less than 25% occurring once. Sequenced sample: blood. The receptor set was obtained from a young man with Graves' ophthalmopathy.

In its sample, this clonotype was seen many times. This chain connects TRBV6-1 to TRBJ2-7; 7 bases line up with TRBD2. Germline V gives CDR1 MNHNS, CDR2 SASEGT. There are 15 residues in the CDR3. V gave up 6 bases and J gave up 3 bases; unmatched junction bases: 11. The CDR3, as DNA: TGTGCCAGCAGCTACCAGGGCGGGAGTGTCTACGAGCAGTACTTC. It translates to CASSYQGGSVYEQYF.

This clonotype occurred many times. The chain carries TRBV11-2 and TRBJ2-1; 12 bases are a match to TRBD2. The ends lost 4 bases at V and 6 bases at J; junction bases unmatched: 4. The CDR3 runs 15 residues. Germline V gives CDR1 SGHAT, CDR2 FQNNGV. The CDR3 loop reads CASSSRTSGINEQFF. The CDR3 DNA is TGTGCCAGCAGCTCACGGACTAGCGGGATCAATGAGCAGTTCTTC.

The CDR3 here is CSASEEYNTDTQYF. DNA of the CDR3: TGCAGTGCTAGCGAGGAATACAACACAGATACGCAGTATTTT. The rearrangement joins TRBV20-1 to TRBJ2-3; D gene uncertain. V shed 3 bases and J shed 2 bases, with 12 bases lying between them. The CDR3 has 14 residues. In germline, CDR1 is DFQATT, CDR2 SNEGSKA (reference sequence).

The table lists this clonotype with a few counts. The V and J genes are TRBV6-2 or TRBV6-3 and TRBJ2-1, with D perhaps matching TRBD1 (6 bases). The CDR3 loop spans 15 amino acids. V was shortened by 2 bases and J by 4 bases, with 12 bases between the two germline ends. Germline values: CDR1 MNHEY, CDR2 SVGEGT. CDR3 bases: TGTGCCAGCAGTTACCCCCCGGACAGTTACAATGAGCAGTTCTTC. Amino acid sequence: CASSYPPDSYNEQFF.

This rearrangement joins TRBV14 to TRBJ2-3; no clear D gene. With 0 bases removed from V and 9 bases from J, the gap between germline ends came to 10 bases. The length of the CDR3 is 13 residues. Germline V gives CDR1 SGHDN, CDR2 FVKESK. CDR3 in amino acids: CASSQDKGMTQYF. In nucleotides, the CDR3 is TGTGCCAGCAGCCAAGACAAGGGAATGACGCAGTATTTT.

This clonotype was detected a few times. The chain links TRBV27 to TRBJ2-3, with 14 bases matching TRBD2. From germline, CDR1 is MNHEY and CDR2 SMNVEV (reference sequence). With 4 bases clipped from V and 7 bases from J, the junction kept 7 bases outside the gene matches. The CDR3 runs 16 residues. Here the CDR3 DNA reads TGTGCCAGCAGTTCCCGACTAGCGGGAGGGCAGAATACGCAGTATTTT. The encoded protein is CASSSRLAGGQNTQYF.

The chain combines TRBV2 with TRBJ2-1, with D hard to call. This CDR3 contains 12 residues. V lost 4 bases, J lost 11 bases, and 12 bases lay in between. Per the germline V gene, CDR1 is SNHLY and CDR2 is FYNNEI. CDR3 amino acids: CASSGDQGKQFF. The CDR3 region has the DNA TGTGCCAGCAGTGGGGATCAAGGGAAGCAGTTCTTC.

V and J are TRBV28 and TRBJ2-6; D is unresolved. Trimming removed 7 bases from V and 2 bases from J, with 12 bases in between. Germline V gives CDR1 MDHEN, CDR2 SYDVKM. The CDR3 covers 15 residues. CDR3 coding DNA: TGTGCCAGCACCAAAGACCCGCCTGGGGCCAACGTCCTGACTTTC. Translation: CASTKDPPGANVLTF.

This chain joins TRBV12-3 or TRBV12-4 and TRBJ2-7; a possible D gene is TRBD1 (6 bases). Trimming stripped 4 bases from V and 7 bases from J, with 17 bases between. The CDR3 contains 14 residues. This CDR3 reads CASSSGQGGQEQYF. CDR3 DNA sequence: TGTGCCAGCAGTTCTGGACAAGGGGGTCAAGAGCAGTACTTC.

V and J are TRBV6-2 or TRBV6-3 and TRBJ2-1, with TRBD2 matching 8 bases. After removal of 8 bases from V and 6 bases from J, the junction contained 12 bases not matched to a gene. From germline, CDR1 is MNHEY and CDR2 SVGEGT. The CDR3 sequence is 15 residues long. In DNA form, the CDR3 reads TGTGCCAGCTGGGGTGTCAGCGGGAGCGGCAATGAGCAGTTCTTC. It encodes CASWGVSGSGNEQFF.

Concerning this clonotype itself: A much larger clonotype is one base distant, so this may be a read error. The chain has TRBV28 and TRBJ1-1; possibly TRBD1 for D (5 bases). Trimming took off 6 bases at V and 6 bases at J, with 17 bases between the two ends. The CDR3 spans 14 residues. Germline V gene data show CDR1 as MDHEN and CDR2 as SYDVKM. CDR3 DNA: TGTGCCAGCAGGGGCTCGGGGGGATCCGCTGAAGCTTTCTTT. Its translation: CASRGSGGSAEAFF. Full variable domain (outside the CDR3, taken from reference TRBV28 and TRBJ1-1): DVKVTQSSRYLVKRTGEKVFLECVQDMDHENMFWYRQDPGLGLRLIYFSYDVKMKEKGDIPEGYSVSREKKERFSLILESASTNQTSMYLCASRGSGGSAEAFFGQGTRLTVV.

This clonotype has a handful of counts. This sequence joins TRBV20-1 and TRBJ1-5, with D unclear. CDR1 is DFQATT, CDR2 SNEGSKA, per germline (reference sequence). There are 14 residues in the CDR3. V was trimmed by 1 base and J by 3 bases, leaving 10 bases between them. In DNA, the CDR3 is TGCAGTGCTAGAGGCGGGGTTTACAATCAGCCCCAGCATTTT. Protein product: CSARGGVYNQPQHF.

This clonotype was found a few times. The chain combines TRBV20-1 with TRBJ2-2, with D possibly matching TRBD2 (6 bases). Per germline, CDR1 DFQATT and CDR2 SNEGSKA (reference sequence). V lost 3 bases and J 5 bases, leaving 10 bases between the germline ends. This CDR3 is built from 13 residues. The CDR3, as DNA: TGCAGTGCTAGTCATGGAGGGACCGGGGAGCTGTTTTTT. This encodes CSASHGGTGELFF.

The sample holds many counts of this clonotype. The V gene is TRBV12-3 or TRBV12-4, the J gene TRBJ1-4; D uncertain. This CDR3 comprises 14 residues. Trimming cost V 6 bases and J 7 bases, with 15 bases left between them. The CDR3 protein is CASSPPGHGEKLFF. CDR3 bases: TGTGCCAGCAGCCCGCCGGGTCACGGTGAAAAACTGTTTTTT.

The chain joins TRBV30 to TRBJ1-1; 10 positions match TRBD1. The CDR3 extends over 13 amino acids. Germline V lookup: CDR1 GTSNPN, CDR2 SVGIG (reference sequence). After removal of 3 bases from V and 3 bases from J, the junction contained 1 base not matched to a gene. The CDR3: CAWRGQGYTEAFF. In DNA form, the CDR3 reads TGTGCCTGGAGGGGACAGGGGTACACTGAAGCTTTCTTT.

The V call is TRBV6-2 or TRBV6-3, the J call TRBJ2-1; no clear D gene. The CDR3 has 14 residues. Deletions cut 8 bases from V and 3 bases from J, with 14 bases between. Germline V gene sequence: CDR1 MNHEY, CDR2 SVGEGT. CDR3 in DNA: TGTGCCAGCTCCGAGGATTGCTGCTACAATGAGCAGTTCTTC. This gives the protein CASSEDCCYNEQFF.

The chain combines TRBV3-1 with TRBJ2-5; D is ambiguous. The CDR3 contains 15 residues. Trimming stripped 5 bases from V and 0 bases from J, with 13 bases between. Per germline, CDR1 LGHDT and CDR2 YNNKEL (reference sequence). The CDR3 sequence is CASSVDGRHQETQYF. CDR3 DNA: TGTGCCAGCAGCGTAGATGGTCGTCACCAAGAGACCCAGTACTTC.

The rearrangement uses TRBV20-1 and TRBJ2-7, with 7 bases that match TRBD1. The CDR3 is 16 amino acids. V lost 6 bases and J lost 2; bases outside the gene matches: 16. Germline-derived CDR1 and CDR2 are DFQATT and SNEGSKA (reference sequence). CDR3 residues: CSADAPYDRDTYEQYF. Here the CDR3 DNA reads TGCAGTGCCGACGCTCCCTACGACAGGGATACCTACGAGCAGTACTTC.

This clonotype has only a few counts. The chain couples TRBV20-1 to TRBJ2-7; a possible D gene is TRBD1 (5 bases). This CDR3 region has 11 residues. Germline V gene sequence: CDR1 DFQATT, CDR2 SNEGSKA (reference sequence). The CDR3 DNA is TGCAAGGCCTCGGCAGGGAACGAGCAGTACTTC. This codes for CKASAGNEQYF.

This clonotype has ten or more counts. The rearrangement links TRBV4-2 to TRBJ1-1, with no clear D. V lost 3 bases to trimming and J lost 1 base, with 12 bases between them. This CDR3 is built from 15 residues. Germline CDR1 LGHNA, CDR2 YNFKEQ. CDR3 protein: CASSHLERANTEAFF. DNA for the CDR3: TGTGCCAGCAGCCATCTTGAAAGAGCGAACACTGAAGCTTTCTTT.

This clonotype has more than one count but fewer than ten. The chain employs TRBV3-1 and TRBJ2-7; 12 bases fit TRBD2. V shed 4 bases, J shed 3 bases, and the junction held 7 bases outside the gene matches. The CDR3 is 16 residues long. Per germline, CDR1 LGHDT and CDR2 YNNKEL (reference sequence). The CDR3 DNA sequence: TGTGCCAGCAGCCCCGGGACTAGCGGGCAAAGCTACGAGCAGTACTTC. This sequence encodes CASSPGTSGQSYEQYF.

The chain is built from TRBV10-2 and TRBJ2-2, with TRBD2 matching over 7 bases. The CDR3 totals 16 residues. The V segment lost 0 bases and the J segment 2 bases; nucleotides outside the gene matches: 3. Germline V gene sequence: CDR1 WSHSY, CDR2 SAAADI. CDR3 sequence (DNA): TGCGCCAGCAGTGAGTCGACAGCGGGAAACACCGGGGAGCTGTTTTTT. Encoded protein: CASSESTAGNTGELFF.

This clonotype came up a few times. The V gene is TRBV6-1, the J gene TRBJ2-1; 11 bases line up with TRBD1. The CDR3 spans 12 residues. Germline trimming cut 9 bases from V and 8 bases from J; bases unmatched to any gene: 3. Germline CDR1 MNHNS, CDR2 SASEGT. Here the CDR3 DNA reads TGTGCCAGTGGACAGGGGGCCTATGAGCAGTTCTTC. This gives the protein CASGQGAYEQFF.

This chain links TRBV7-9 with TRBJ2-2, with a weak D call TRBD2 (5 bases). Germline CDR1 and CDR2: SEHNR and FQNEAQ (reference sequence). This CDR3 contains 15 residues. The V and J ends lost 1 base and 3 bases respectively, with 9 bases between them. For the CDR3, the DNA is TGTGCCAGCAGCTTAGGTTTAGCGTACACCGGGGAGCTGTTTTTT. Amino acids: CASSLGLAYTGELFF.

This clonotype was seen a handful of times. The J gene is TRBJ2-1, the V gene TRBV3-1, with TRBD2 matching 8 bases. V was clipped by 2 bases and J by 3 bases; unmatched bases: 6. Germline values: CDR1 LGHDT, CDR2 YNNKEL (reference sequence). This CDR3 is 16 amino acids long. The CDR3 sequence is CASSQYSGGIYNEQFF. The CDR3 coding sequence is TGTGCCAGCAGCCAATATTCGGGAGGGATCTACAATGAGCAGTTCTTC.

Many counts were recorded for this clonotype. V is TRBV6-6 and J is TRBJ2-5; 12 nucleotides agree with TRBD1. The CDR3 runs 15 residues. V lost 2 bases and J lost 4; bases outside the gene matches: 2. Germline V lookup: CDR1 MNHNY, CDR2 SVGAGI (reference sequence). The CDR3 DNA sequence: TGTGCCAGCAGTTACGGGACAGGGGGCATAGAGACCCAGTACTTC. Translating it yields CASSYGTGGIETQYF.